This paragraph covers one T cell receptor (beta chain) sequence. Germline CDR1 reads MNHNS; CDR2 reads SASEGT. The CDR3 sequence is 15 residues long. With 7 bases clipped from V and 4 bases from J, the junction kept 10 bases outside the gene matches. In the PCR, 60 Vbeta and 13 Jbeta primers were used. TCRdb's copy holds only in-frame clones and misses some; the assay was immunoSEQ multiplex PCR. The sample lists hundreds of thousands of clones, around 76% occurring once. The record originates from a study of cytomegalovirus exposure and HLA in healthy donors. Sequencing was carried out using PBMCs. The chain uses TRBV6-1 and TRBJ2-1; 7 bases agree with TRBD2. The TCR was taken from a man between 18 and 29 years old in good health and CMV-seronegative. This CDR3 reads CASNERLAVYNEQFF. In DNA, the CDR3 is TGTGCCAGCAATGAGAGGCTAGCGGTGTACAATGAGCAGTTCTTC.